This paragraph reports one T cell receptor beta chain. The data were taken from a study of blood T cell repertoires in COVID-19. TCRdb's table, derived via immunoSEQ multiplex PCR, lists solely in-frame clones and lacks some. The repertoire holds some 300,000 clones, with about 87% as singletons. This receptor was obtained from a man aged 70 or older with acute or convalescent COVID-19. The sample was peripheral blood.

The CDR3 protein is CASSRDRGTIDTQYF. In DNA form, the CDR3 reads TGTGCCAGCAGCCGGGACAGGGGCACAATCGATACGCAGTATTTT. The rearrangement joins TRBV14 to TRBJ2-3; 10 nucleotides agree with TRBD1. The CDR3 runs 15 residues. Per the germline V gene, CDR1 is SGHDN and CDR2 is FVKESK. The ends lost 4 bases at V and 6 bases at J; junction bases unmatched: 7.